The source of this T cell receptor beta chain is a study of T cell responses to AZD1222 COVID-19 vaccine. V shed 4 bases and J 0 bases; nucleotides not matched to a gene: 7. This CDR3 region has 17 residues. Germline V gene lookup returns CDR1 SGHDT and CDR2 YYEEEE. The table came from immunoSEQ multiplex PCR; TCRdb's copy has only in-frame clones and leaves some out. This repertoire shows over 110,000 clones, 90% to 95% found once; its top ten account for roughly 5%. This TCR derives from an adult in good health. This material consisted of peripheral blood, taken on day 0 of AZD1222 vaccination. The chain couples TRBV5-6 to TRBJ2-2, with 9 nucleotides matching TRBD1. For the CDR3, the DNA is TGTGCCAGCAGCCTCATTACAGGGGGCCCGAACACCGGGGAGCTGTTTTTT. This encodes CASSLITGGPNTGELFF.